The rows below give T cell receptor beta chains drawn from one sample of a study of T-cell reconstitution after alpha-beta-depleted transplantation in children. MiXCR was run by TCRdb on the PCR reads, yielding one entry per CDR3 protein. In the table there are approximately 150,000 distinct CDR3 sequences, around 10% of which are singletons. The source material was PBMCs, mostly from graft donor cells, sampled 180 days after TCRalphabeta/CD19-depleted stem cell transplant. The receptors stem from a female patient between 2 and 15 years old who had a stem cell transplant for congenital amegakaryocytic thrombocytopenia, so the T cells may come from the graft donor. Each CDR3 is given with its conserved first and last residue. Fields, in order: J gene, clone size, D gene, V gene, CDR3 DNA, CDR3 protein. A D gene is named only where the DNA matches it firmly. Clone size, where shown, is once, few, many, or a class for clones that have expanded.

TRBJ2-5 - - TRBV7-9 TGTGCCAGCAGCTTAGGGGTTCTTGAGATCCAGTACTTC CASSLGVLEIQYF
TRBJ1-5 - - TRBV7-4 TGTGCCAGCACGGACTTTCGTCAGCCCCAGCATTTT CASTDFRQPQHF
TRBJ2-2 many - TRBV10-3 TGTGCCATCAGTTTTTCCAACACCGGGGAGCTGTTTTTT CAISFSNTGELFF
TRBJ2-5 many - TRBV6-5 TGTGCCAGCAGGACTTCAATGGGAGAGACCCAGTACTTC CASRTSMGETQYF
TRBJ2-7 - - TRBV6-2/TRBV6-3 TGTGCCAGCAGTTACTCGACGCGGGGGCAAAGGTGCGAGCAGTACTTC CASSYSTRGQRCEQYF
TRBJ2-7 many - TRBV5-1 TGCGCCAGCAGCTTGGGTCAGGTGGAGGAGCAGTACTTC CASSLGQVEEQYF
TRBJ1-2 - - TRBV27 TGTGCCAGCAGTCCCCGGGGGGCTCCGTATGGCTACACCTTC CASSPRGAPYGYTF
TRBJ2-5 few - TRBV14 TGTGCCAGCAGCCAAGTTCGGGAGCGTCTCCAAGAGACCCAGTACTTC CASSQVRERLQETQYF
TRBJ1-1 many TRBD1 TRBV5-1 TGCGCCAGCAGCTCAGGACAGGGAGGTACCACTGAAGCTTTCTTT CASSSGQGGTTEAFF
TRBJ2-1 few - TRBV5-1 TGCGCCAGCAGCTTGGGTGGTTCAGTCGGTCGTCCCAACTACAATGAGCAGTTCTTC CASSLGGSVGRPNYNEQFF
TRBJ1-1 few - TRBV19 TGTGCCAGTAGTCACAGGGCAAAACCGGGCGCCGAAGCTTTCTTT CASSHRAKPGAEAFF
TRBJ2-7 many - TRBV9 TGTGCCAGCAGCCCCCCCCATACAAACTACGAGCAGTACTTC CASSPPHTNYEQYF
TRBJ2-7 - TRBD2 TRBV12-3/TRBV12-4 TGTGCCAGCAGTGGCGGGGGTAGACGGGGGGTTGGGGGTTATTTAAGAGAGCAGTACTTC CASSGGGRRGVGGYLREQYF
TRBJ2-3 many - TRBV15 TGTGCCACCAGCAGAGATAGGGCCACAGATACGCAGTATTTT CATSRDRATDTQYF
TRBJ1-1 many - TRBV12-3/TRBV12-4 TGTGCCAGCAGTTCGTGGTGGGGGGGAGTGAGCACTGAAGCTTTCTTT CASSSWWGGVSTEAFF
TRBJ2-1 many TRBD2 TRBV5-6 TGTGCCAGCAGCCTGGGACTAGCGGGATACAATGAGCAGTTCTTC CASSLGLAGYNEQFF
TRBJ2-2 many - TRBV6-2/TRBV6-3 TGTGCCAGCAGTGCATTAGCGGTGAACACCGGGGAGCTGTTTTTT CASSALAVNTGELFF
TRBJ2-3 many TRBD2 TRBV12-3/TRBV12-4 TGTGCCAGCAGTTTCCTAGCGGGGGGGCCAGCAGATACGCAGTATTTT CASSFLAGGPADTQYF
TRBJ2-7 few TRBD1 TRBV7-8 TGTGCCAGCAGCTTCCAGGCAGGGGGCTACGAGCAGTACTTC CASSFQAGGYEQYF
TRBJ1-1 many - TRBV29-1 TGCAGCGTTGGAGTCATGAACACTGAAGCTTTCTTT CSVGVMNTEAFF
TRBJ2-1 - - TRBV5-1 TGCGCCAGCAGCCTAGAGGACAGTTACAATGAGCAGTTCTTC CASSLEDSYNEQFF
TRBJ2-7 few - TRBV19 TGTGCCAGTAGTATTTCGACAGCCGTTTACGAGCAGTACTTC CASSISTAVYEQYF
TRBJ2-3 many - TRBV29-1 TGCAGCGTTGAGGGTTCAAGGGGAGAAGGGACAGATACGCAGTATTTT CSVEGSRGEGTDTQYF
TRBJ1-1 - TRBD1 TRBV2 TGTGCCAGTAGAGACAGGGAGAACACTGAAGCTTTCTTT CASRDRENTEAFF
TRBJ2-1 many - TRBV6-6 TGTGCCAGCAGTTGGGGGCCCGACAATGAGCAGTTCTTC CASSWGPDNEQFF
TRBJ1-1 - - TRBV5-1 TGCGCCAGCACCTTTGGAGATTCCATGAACACTGAAGCTTTCTTT CASTFGDSMNTEAFF
TRBJ2-7 - TRBD2 TRBV5-1 TGCGCCAGCAGCTTGGAAGGGACTAGCGGGAGTTCGCTTATTCCCGAGCAGTACTTC CASSLEGTSGSSLIPEQYF
TRBJ2-7 many - TRBV5-1 TGCGCCAGCAGCTTGGGAGGACTTTCCTACGAGCAGTACTTC CASSLGGLSYEQYF
TRBJ1-1 few - TRBV28 TGTGCCAGCAGTTTGGCCAGGAGGATTGAAGCTTTCTTT CASSLARRIEAFF
TRBJ2-1 many - TRBV20-1 TGCAGTGTTCAGCTCTGGAGCGTGAATGAGCAGTTCTTC CSVQLWSVNEQFF
TRBJ1-2 many - TRBV28 TGTGCCAGCTTCACCCAGGCGGGTTCCTATGGCTACACCTTC CASFTQAGSYGYTF
TRBJ2-3 many - TRBV7-2 TGTGCCAGCAGCTTAGGATACAGCCGCCCAGATACGCAGTATTTT CASSLGYSRPDTQYF
TRBJ2-2 many - TRBV5-1 TGCGCCAGCAGCTTGGCCCAGGGCACCCGGGAGCTGTTTTTT CASSLAQGTRELFF
TRBJ1-1 few - TRBV5-4 TGTGCCAGCAGCTCCTGGGGGGGGGTGAACACTGAAGCTTTCTTT CASSSWGGVNTEAFF
TRBJ2-3 many TRBD2 TRBV5-1 TGCGCCAGCAGCCCCGCTGCCCGACTAGCGGGAGAGCAGTATTTT CASSPAARLAGEQYF
TRBJ1-1 - - TRBV20-1 TGCAGTGCTAGAGCAACGGGGCGGCAGGGTGAAGCTTTCTTT CSARATGRQGEAFF
TRBJ2-6 many - TRBV4-1 TGCGCCAGCAGCCAAGCATCTCCCGGGGCCAACGTCCTGACTTTC CASSQASPGANVLTF
TRBJ1-5 - TRBD1 TRBV13 TGTGCCAGGAGCACCGGACAGGGAGTTGTACCCCAGCATTTT CARSTGQGVVPQHF
TRBJ2-6 many TRBD1 TRBV28 TGTGCCAGCAGTTCCTTCCCGGGGAAGGGGGCCGGGGCCAACGTCCTGACTTTC CASSSFPGKGAGANVLTF
TRBJ2-1 few TRBD2 TRBV24-1 TGTGCCACCAGTGATTTGAAGACGGGAGGGCCGATTTCTACCGATGAGCAGTTCTTC CATSDLKTGGPISTDEQFF
TRBJ1-1 few TRBD1 TRBV6-1 TGTGCCAGCAGTCGACCGCGACAGGGGGTGAACACTGAAGCTTTCTTT CASSRPRQGVNTEAFF